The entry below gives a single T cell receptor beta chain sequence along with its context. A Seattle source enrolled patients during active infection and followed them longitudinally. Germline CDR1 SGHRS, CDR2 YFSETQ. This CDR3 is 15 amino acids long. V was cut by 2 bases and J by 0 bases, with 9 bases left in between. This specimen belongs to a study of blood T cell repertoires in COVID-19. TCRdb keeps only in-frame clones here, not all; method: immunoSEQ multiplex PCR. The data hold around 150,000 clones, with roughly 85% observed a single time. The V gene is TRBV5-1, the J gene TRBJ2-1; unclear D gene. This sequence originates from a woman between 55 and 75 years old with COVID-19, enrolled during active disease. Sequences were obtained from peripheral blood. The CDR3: CASSFSLSSYNEQFF. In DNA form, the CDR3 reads TGCGCCAGCAGCTTCTCTCTCAGCTCCTACAATGAGCAGTTCTTC.